A single sample gave rise to the 23 T cell receptor beta chains below, sequenced in a study of shared clonotypes between healthy human individuals. Repertoires were generated with immunoSEQ multiplex PCR, while TCRdb's copy carries only in-frame clones and drops some. The sample holds more than 2 million clones; under 97% are singletons and the top ten take around 0.13%. The sequencing sample was made of naive CD4+ T cells sorted from blood. Subset specified: CD45RA+ positively selected. The receptors shown here come from a man between 18 and 29 years old in good health.

The rearrangement joins TRBV5-1 to TRBJ2-7, with D hard to call. V was pared by 0 bases and J by 4 bases, with 11 bases between. CDR1 and CDR2 (germline): SGHRS, YFSETQ. The CDR3 is 14 amino acids. CDR3 DNA sequence: TGCGCCAGCAGCTTGGCCGGAAAAGCATACGAGCAGTACTTC. It specifies CASSLAGKAYEQYF. Full variable domain (remainder filled in from reference TRBV5-1 and TRBJ2-7): KAGVTQTPRYLIKTRGQQVTLSCSPISGHRSVSWYQQTPGQGLQFLFEYFSETQRNKGNFPGRFSGRQFSNSRSEMNVSTLELGDSALYLCASSLAGKAYEQYFGPGTRLTVT.

For this clone: Other DNA sequences within the sample encode an identical CDR3. V usage is TRBV6-5 and J usage is TRBJ2-5, with 12 nucleotides matching TRBD2. Looked up from germline, CDR1 is MNHEY and CDR2 is SVGAGI. The V and J ends lost 6 bases and 8 bases, in that order; junction bases with no gene match: 4. CDR3 length equals 13 residues. The CDR3 DNA is TGTGCCAGCAGCTTGGGACTAGCGGGTACCCAGTACTTC. Its translation: CASSLGLAGTQYF.

The V gene is TRBV2, the J gene TRBJ2-3; D might be TRBD1 (6 bases). The germline CDR1 and CDR2 sequences are SNHLY and FYNNEI. V shed 9 bases and J shed 6 bases, with 16 bases lying between them. This CDR3 spans 13 amino acids. The CDR3: CARGAGLADTQYF. The CDR3 DNA follows: TGTGCCAGGGGGGCGGGTTTGGCGGATACGCAGTATTTT.

DNA for the CDR3: TGTGCCAGCAGCCGACTAGCGGGGGGCCTGTCCGACAATGAGCAGTTCTTC. This codes for CASSRLAGGLSDNEQFF. The chain has TRBV5-6 and TRBJ2-1; 13 nucleotides match TRBD2. J gave up 5 bases and V 4 bases, and 9 bases lay outside the gene matches. CDR3 length: 17 amino acids. The germline V gene has CDR1 SGHDT and CDR2 YYEEEE.

This rearrangement joins TRBV18 to TRBJ2-7; D is unresolved. The CDR3 runs to 14 residues. The V gene lost 0 bases and the J gene lost 3 bases, with 9 bases spanning the gap. The germline CDR1 and CDR2 sequences are KGHSH and LQKENI. The CDR3: CASSPPRSHYEQYF. The CDR3 nucleotides read TGTGCCAGCTCACCACCGCGGAGCCACTACGAGCAGTACTTC.

The J gene is TRBJ1-6, the V gene TRBV7-2; TRBD1 matches at 7 bases. The length of the CDR3 is 12 residues. V trimming: 8 bases; J trimming: 13 bases; junction bases outside the gene matches: 8. Germline V CDR1 and CDR2: SGHTA, FQGNSA. The CDR3 sequence is CASRRGQFPLHF. The CDR3 DNA is TGTGCCAGCCGGAGGGGGCAGTTTCCCCTCCACTTT.

As regards this clone: Other DNA variants within this sample encode the same CDR3. J is TRBJ2-1 and V is TRBV20-1; D is undetermined. CDR3 length equals 11 residues. Germline V gene data show CDR1 as DFQATT and CDR2 as SNEGSKA (reference sequence). V was trimmed by 6 bases and J by 7 bases, leaving 10 bases between them. CDR3 sequence: CSARGENEQFF. CDR3 DNA sequence: TGCAGTGCCCGAGGAGAAAATGAGCAGTTCTTC.

The V call is TRBV2, the J call TRBJ2-5, with 7 bases matching TRBD2. Germline V CDR1 and CDR2: SNHLY, FYNNEI. This CDR3 region has 15 residues. The ends lost 6 bases at V and 6 bases at J; junction bases unmatched: 13. DNA for the CDR3: TGTGCCAGCAGCCGACTAGCCGGGGCGGGTCAGACCCAGTACTTC. Its protein is CASSRLAGAGQTQYF.

The chain carries TRBV7-2 and TRBJ2-7, with a possible D match to TRBD1 (6 bases). This CDR3 is built from 15 residues. V gave up 0 bases and J gave up 3 bases, with 12 bases separating them. Germline V CDR1 and CDR2: SGHTA, FQGNSA. The CDR3 protein is CASSLAGADFYEQYF. The CDR3 DNA follows: TGTGCCAGCAGCTTAGCGGGGGCCGACTTCTACGAGCAGTACTTC.

The chain employs TRBV10-3 and TRBJ2-1, with TRBD2 as a possible D gene (5 bases). Germline-derived CDR1 and CDR2 are ENHRY and SYGVKD. This CDR3 spans 14 amino acids. V was trimmed by 6 bases and J by 5 bases, leaving 14 bases between them. The DNA for the CDR3 is TGTGCCATCAGGGCCCCGGGGAGTAACAATGAGCAGTTCTTC. Translation gives CAIRAPGSNNEQFF.

The rearrangement joins TRBV11-2 to TRBJ2-7; the match to TRBD2 covers 12 bases. Germline trimming cut 5 bases from V and 1 base from J; bases unmatched to any gene: 6. The CDR3 is made up of 16 amino acids. CDR1 SGHAT and CDR2 FQNNGV come from the germline V gene. In DNA form, the CDR3 reads TGTGCCAGCAGCCCTAGCGGGAGGGCCGGATCCTACGAGCAGTACTTC. As protein: CASSPSGRAGSYEQYF.

Comment on this clone: Other DNA sequences from this sample encode an identical CDR3 as well. The chain joins TRBV6-5 to TRBJ1-2; D not certain. The CDR3 has 12 residues. Germline-derived CDR1 and CDR2 are MNHEY and SVGAGI. V lost 6 bases and J lost 2, with 7 bases in between. CDR3 bases: TGTGCCAGCAGCCGAGACAACTATGGCTACACCTTC. Translating gives CASSRDNYGYTF.

The chain is built from TRBV7-2 and TRBJ2-5; 8 nucleotides line up with TRBD2. Germline CDR1 reads SGHTA; CDR2 reads FQGNSA. The CDR3 is 17 residues long. J was trimmed by 5 bases and V by 1 base; bases with no gene match: 12. The CDR3 bases are TGTGCCAGCAGCTTAGAGGGCATAGCGGGGTTCACGGAGACCCAGTACTTC. Its translation is CASSLEGIAGFTETQYF. The full variable domain, rest sourced from reference TRBV7-2 and TRBJ2-5, is GAGVSQSPSNKVTEKGKDVELRCDPISGHTALYWYRQSLGQGLEFLIYFQGNSAPDKSGLPSDRFSAERTGGSVSTLTIQRTQQEDSAVYLCASSLEGIAGFTETQYFGPGTRLLVL.

The rearrangement joins TRBV10-3 to TRBJ2-7; 11 bases fit TRBD2. Germline-derived CDR1 and CDR2 are ENHRY and SYGVKD. The CDR3 spans 14 residues. V lost 4 bases, J lost 4 bases, and 3 bases stayed unmatched. CDR3 sequence (DNA): TGTGCCATCAGTGCAGGGACTAGCGGTTACGAGCAGTACTTC. Its protein product is CAISAGTSGYEQYF.

The genes are TRBV4-1 and TRBJ1-1; 10 bases are shared with TRBD1. V trimming: 1 base; J trimming: 7 bases; junction bases outside the gene matches: 6. From germline, CDR1 is MGHRA and CDR2 YSYEKL. CDR3 size: 15 residues. The CDR3 sequence is CASSQGGQGKDEAFF. The CDR3 DNA sequence: TGCGCCAGCAGCCAAGGGGGACAGGGGAAGGATGAAGCTTTCTTT.

This sequence joins TRBV4-1 and TRBJ2-7; 13 nucleotides match TRBD2. Germline CDR1 MGHRA, CDR2 YSYEKL. The CDR3 extends over 14 amino acids. J lost 6 bases, V lost 4 bases, and 3 bases had no gene match. The chain's CDR3 is CASSRGLAGVEQYF. CDR3 DNA: TGCGCCAGCAGCCGCGGACTAGCGGGAGTCGAGCAGTACTTC.

The V call is TRBV9, the J call TRBJ2-1, with 7 bases aligning to TRBD2. The germline CDR1 and CDR2 sequences are SGDLS and YYNGEE. The CDR3 sequence is 15 residues long. V trimming: 4 bases; J trimming: 2 bases; junction bases outside the gene matches: 6. The CDR3 spells CASSPLGLAYNEQFF. The CDR3 DNA sequence: TGTGCCAGCAGCCCCTTAGGACTAGCCTACAATGAGCAGTTCTTC.

The V call is TRBV7-9, the J call TRBJ1-6; tentative D call: TRBD1 (5 bases). Trimming took off 1 base at V and 4 bases at J, with 11 bases between the two ends. CDR1 and CDR2 from the germline V gene are SEHNR and FQNEAQ (reference sequence). The CDR3 is made up of 16 amino acids. In nucleotides, the CDR3 is TGTGCCAGCAGCTTAGTAGGGACTGGGTATAATTCACCCCTCCACTTT. It is translated as CASSLVGTGYNSPLHF.

V gene TRBV30 combines with J gene TRBJ2-1; D ambiguous. The CDR3 runs to 12 residues. Trimming removed 1 base from V and 7 bases from J, with 8 bases in between. Looked up from germline, CDR1 is GTSNPN and CDR2 is SVGIG (reference sequence). Here the CDR3 DNA reads TGTGCCTGGAGTGGGGTTACGAATGAGCAGTTCTTC. It specifies CAWSGVTNEQFF.

The rearrangement uses TRBV18 and TRBJ2-5, with TRBD1 matching 7 bases. V gave up 5 bases and J gave up 2 bases; unmatched junction bases: 5. CDR1 and CDR2 from the germline V gene are KGHSH and LQKENI. The CDR3 covers 14 residues. CDR3 loop: CASSSQGVQETQYF. DNA of the CDR3: TGTGCCAGCTCATCGCAGGGGGTTCAAGAGACCCAGTACTTC.

The genes are TRBV2 and TRBJ1-4; D gene uncertain. The germline V and J ends were trimmed by 7 bases and 1 base, with 10 bases remaining between them. The CDR3 is 14 residues long. Looked up from germline, CDR1 is SNHLY and CDR2 is FYNNEI. The CDR3 DNA reads TGTGCCAGCACGGGAGGGCAAACTAATGAAAAACTGTTTTTT. This encodes CASTGGQTNEKLFF.

The rearrangement uses TRBV14 and TRBJ2-2; TRBD2 might be the D (5 bases). The CDR3 runs to 15 residues. Germline V gene data show CDR1 as SGHDN and CDR2 as FVKESK. Trimming removed 1 base at V and 5 bases at J, with 11 bases between. The DNA of the CDR3 is TGTGCCAGCAGCCAAGGGGGAGTCGTTACCGGGGAGCTGTTTTTT. Its translation is CASSQGGVVTGELFF. Using reference TRBV14 and TRBJ2-2 for the parts outside the CDR3, the full variable domain is EAGVTQFPSHSVIEKGQTVTLRCDPISGHDNLYWYRRVMGKEIKFLLHFVKESKQDESGMPNNRFLAERTGGTYSTLKVQPAELEDSGVYFCASSQGGVVTGELFFGEGSRLTVL.

The chain carries TRBV5-1 and TRBJ1-2; D call uncertain. V was clipped by 4 bases and J by 3 bases, with 13 bases between them. The CDR3 sequence is 14 residues long. Germline-derived CDR1 and CDR2 are SGHRS and YFSETQ. The CDR3 loop is CASSPDVPHYGYTF. The CDR3 DNA sequence: TGCGCCAGCAGCCCTGACGTTCCCCACTATGGCTACACCTTC.